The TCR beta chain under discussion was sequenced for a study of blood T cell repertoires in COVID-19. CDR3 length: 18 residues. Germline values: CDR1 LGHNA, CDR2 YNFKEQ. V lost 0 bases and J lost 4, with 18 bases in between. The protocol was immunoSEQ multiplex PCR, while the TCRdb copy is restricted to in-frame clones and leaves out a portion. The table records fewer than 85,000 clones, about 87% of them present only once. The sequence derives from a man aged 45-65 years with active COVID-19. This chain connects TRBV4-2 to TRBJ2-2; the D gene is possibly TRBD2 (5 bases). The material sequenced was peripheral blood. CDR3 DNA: TGTGCCAGCAGCCAAGACCGGTTAGCGCGAGTGGGCACCGGGGAGCTGTTTTTT. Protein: CASSQDRLARVGTGELFF.